This is a list of T cell receptor beta chains from one sample in a study of cytomegalovirus exposure and HLA in healthy donors. Repertoires were generated with immunoSEQ multiplex PCR, while TCRdb's copy carries only in-frame clones and drops some. The sample includes some 150,000 clones, approximately 88% of them seen just once. The sequenced sample was PBMCs. The source is a man aged 18 to 30 in good health and CMV-seropositive. Both conserved end residues are part of each CDR3. Fields, in order: J gene, D gene, clone size, V gene, CDR3 protein. A D gene is named only where the DNA matches it firmly. Size tells how often a clone was seen (once, few, many) or the class of an expanded clone, and some rows leave it out.

>TRBJ1-1|.|.|TRBV11-3
CASSLDPPGQGTEAFF
>TRBJ1-5|.|.|TRBV19
CASSIMVSGNQPQHF
>TRBJ1-5|TRBD1|few|TRBV4-1
CASSTGTGGEADQPQHF
>TRBJ1-1|.|few|TRBV4-2
CASSLEAGTEAFF
>TRBJ2-7|TRBD2|.|TRBV19
CASSRGGSSYEQYF
>TRBJ2-3|.|.|TRBV4-1
CASSHRTGVPDTQYF
>TRBJ2-7|.|.|TRBV2
CASSGTTYEQYF
>TRBJ1-1|.|.|TRBV6-5
CASSLGTGWSEAFF
>TRBJ2-5|TRBD1|.|TRBV19
CASSMVRGSQETQYF
>TRBJ2-1|TRBD1|.|TRBV30
CAARGTGPNEQFF
>TRBJ2-2|.|.|TRBV4-1
CASSQETGRAAGELFF
>TRBJ2-1|.|.|TRBV14
CASSPFLAGGNEQFF
>TRBJ1-1|TRBD1|.|TRBV18
CASARTGPEAFF
>TRBJ2-1|TRBD2|.|TRBV19
CASRGFSGRRSYNEQFF
>TRBJ2-3|TRBD2|.|TRBV27
CASRRWTSGGRTDTQYF
>TRBJ2-2|TRBD1|.|TRBV7-9
CASRLGTGHAGELFF
>TRBJ1-3|.|.|TRBV11-2
CASSLGTRSGNTIYF
>TRBJ2-3|.|.|TRBV27
CASRYSGFTDTQYF
>TRBJ2-3|TRBD2|.|TRBV4-1
CASSFTPGGPLNTDTQYF
>TRBJ1-5|TRBD1|once|TRBV7-2
CASSWQDRAYNQPQHF
>TRBJ1-2|TRBD1|.|TRBV19
CASSIGTGNYGYTF
>TRBJ2-7|.|.|TRBV30
CAWKQGYEQYF
>TRBJ2-5|.|.|TRBV2
CASSPQAVKTQYF
>TRBJ2-7|.|once|TRBV6-5
CASSYSELTRYEQYF
>TRBJ1-2|.|.|TRBV7-6
CASSLVGRGRYDNYGYTF
>TRBJ1-2|TRBD1|.|TRBV30
CAWSSIGTGVGYTF
>TRBJ2-7|.|.|TRBV6-6
CASSYSHEGSEQYF
>TRBJ1-1|.|.|TRBV6-5
CASSFRGTGTEAFF
>TRBJ2-1|.|.|TRBV11-3
CASSPTGLDEQFF
>TRBJ2-2|TRBD1|.|TRBV28
CASSFPGQGDTGELFF
>TRBJ2-7|.|.|TRBV18
CASSSDGAGVEQYF
>TRBJ2-1|TRBD1|.|TRBV29-1
CSVEDVGGVYNEQFF
>TRBJ1-1|.|once|TRBV5-1
CASSLSLQGNTEAFF
>TRBJ2-7|TRBD1|.|TRBV5-6
CASSLRRTGQGLFEQYF
>TRBJ2-7|TRBD2|.|TRBV7-2
CASSLVWPRGGRAYEQYF
>TRBJ1-2|.|.|TRBV5-6
CASSFPFLHTNYGYTF
>TRBJ2-7|TRBD2|.|TRBV15
CATSSSPGGYTYEQYF
>TRBJ1-2|TRBD1|.|TRBV5-4
CASSPGQEEGYTF
>TRBJ1-2|TRBD1|.|TRBV18
CASSPRQGRTIGYTF
>TRBJ2-5|TRBD2|few|TRBV7-9
CASRSFGGTSGSETQYF
>TRBJ2-2|.|.|TRBV6-1
CASSVGTSSRRFRPGELFF
>TRBJ1-3|.|.|TRBV10-3
CAIKVGGNTIYF
>TRBJ2-5|.|.|TRBV5-4
CASSRDLQETQYF